Shown below are 23 T cell receptor beta chains from a single sample sequenced in a study of blood T cell repertoires in COVID-19. Libraries were prepared by immunoSEQ multiplex PCR; TCRdb keeps only in-frame clonotypes and omits some of them. The sample comprises approximately 240,000 clones, around four fifths of which are singletons, and around 6.4% rests with the top ten. The sample was peripheral blood. The receptors stem from a woman aged 60-75 years with active or convalescent COVID-19.

V gene TRBV7-8 combines with J gene TRBJ2-2; 13 bases fit TRBD2. With 4 bases clipped from V and 5 bases from J, the junction kept 1 base outside the gene matches. Germline V gives CDR1 SGHVS, CDR2 FQNEAQ. The CDR3 is 15 amino acids. CDR3 protein: CASSSTSGRTGELFF. CDR3 DNA sequence: TGTGCCAGCAGCTCGACTAGCGGGAGGACCGGGGAGCTGTTTTTT.

This clone has a handful of counts. V gene TRBV28 combines with J gene TRBJ1-5; a possible D gene is TRBD1 (5 bases). V was pared by 6 bases and J by 5 bases, with 17 bases between. This CDR3 has 15 amino acids. Germline V lookup: CDR1 MDHEN, CDR2 SYDVKM. CDR3 in amino acids: CASSEQGNSYQPQHF. The DNA for the CDR3 is TGTGCCAGCAGCGAGCAGGGAAACTCTTATCAGCCCCAGCATTTT.

The rearrangement uses TRBV5-4 and TRBJ2-7; 8 nucleotides align to TRBD1. Germline V CDR1 and CDR2: SGHNT, YYREEE (reference sequence). V was pared by 0 bases and J by 4 bases, with 3 bases of the junction left unmatched. The CDR3 extends over 14 amino acids. The CDR3 protein is CASSLAGTGYEQYV. CDR3 DNA sequence: TGTGCCAGCAGCTTGGCCGGGACAGGTTACGAGCAGTACGTC.

The rearrangement links TRBV2 to TRBJ2-5, with D possibly matching TRBD2 (5 bases). V was clipped by 6 bases and J by 0 bases, with 14 bases between them. The CDR3 loop spans 15 amino acids. CDR1 and CDR2 (germline): SNHLY, FYNNEI. CDR3 in amino acids: CASSVDYQYQETQYF. The CDR3 nucleotides read TGTGCCAGCAGCGTCGACTACCAGTACCAAGAGACCCAGTACTTC.

V gene TRBV25-1 combines with J gene TRBJ1-1, with TRBD1 identical over 9 bases. J lost 4 bases, V lost 4 bases, and 1 base had no gene match. This CDR3 has 13 residues. Looked up from germline, CDR1 is MGHDK and CDR2 is SYGVNS. CDR3 coding DNA: TGTGCCAGCAGTGCGGGACAGGGCACTGAAGCTTTCTTT. This sequence encodes CASSAGQGTEAFF.

CDR3 DNA: TGCGCCAGCAGCTCTTCCCCCGGGGAGCTGTTTTTT. It specifies CASSSSPGELFF. V usage is TRBV4-1 and J usage is TRBJ2-2; D remains ambiguous. The V gene's germline CDR1 is MGHRA and CDR2 YSYEKL. CDR3 length equals 12 residues. Trimming took off 5 bases at V and 6 bases at J, with 7 bases between the two ends.

The chain is built from TRBV27 and TRBJ1-1, with D possibly matching TRBD1 (6 bases). This CDR3 is 14 amino acids long. With 2 bases removed from V and 3 bases from J, the gap between germline ends came to 10 bases. CDR1 MNHEY and CDR2 SMNVEV come from the germline V gene (reference sequence). CDR3 nucleotides: TGTGCCAGCAGTTTAAACAGGGCCCACACTGAAGCTTTCTTT. Its protein product is CASSLNRAHTEAFF.

This chain links TRBV9 with TRBJ2-3; 9 bases map to TRBD1. Unmatched junction bases numbered 12, after V lost 2 bases and J lost 8 bases. CDR3 size: 16 residues. Germline CDR1 reads SGDLS; CDR2 reads YYNGEE. The CDR3 is CASSVQGQGLIGTQYF. Written as DNA, the CDR3 is TGTGCCAGCAGCGTCCAAGGACAGGGGCTTATAGGTACGCAGTATTTT.

This chain uses TRBV9 with TRBJ1-1; TRBD1 matches at 10 bases. CDR1 and CDR2 from the germline V gene are SGDLS and YYNGEE. V trimming: 2 bases; J trimming: 6 bases; junction bases outside the gene matches: 7. This CDR3 contains 15 residues. The CDR3: CASSVTTGGRPEAFF. CDR3 nucleotide sequence: TGTGCCAGCAGCGTGACGACAGGGGGCCGCCCTGAAGCTTTCTTT.

J is TRBJ2-5 and V is TRBV2; 8 bases agree with TRBD2. V was pared by 6 bases and J by 0 bases, with 9 bases of the junction left unmatched. Germline V CDR1 and CDR2: SNHLY, FYNNEI. The CDR3 sequence is 16 residues long. The CDR3 region is CASSLGGLEYQETQYF. As DNA, the CDR3 is TGTGCCAGCAGCCTGGGGGGACTAGAGTACCAAGAGACCCAGTACTTC.

This clone was detected once. The chain recombines TRBV19 with TRBJ1-1; TRBD1 agrees at 8 bases. The CDR3 extends over 14 amino acids. CDR1 and CDR2 from the germline V gene are LNHDA and SQIVND (reference sequence). Trimming took 5 bases from V and 1 from J; bases not matched to a gene: 3. CDR3 region: CASSPGQANTEAFF. The CDR3 DNA reads as TGTGCCAGTAGTCCGGGACAGGCGAACACTGAAGCTTTCTTT.

The J gene is TRBJ2-1, the V gene TRBV29-1; the match to TRBD2 covers 7 bases. Germline V gene lookup returns CDR1 SQVTM and CDR2 ANQGSEA. The CDR3 has 11 amino acids. The J segment lost 8 bases and the V segment lost 4 bases, leaving 2 bases of the junction unmatched. This CDR3 is CSVGLAYEQFF. In DNA form, the CDR3 reads TGCAGCGTTGGACTAGCCTATGAGCAGTTCTTC.

V usage is TRBV3-1 (or the pseudogene TRBV3-2) and J usage is TRBJ1-1; no clear D gene. The CDR3 contains 14 residues. Trimming stripped 1 base from V and 2 bases from J, with 8 bases between. CDR1 is LGHDT and CDR2 is YNNKEL in the germline V gene (reference sequence). The CDR3 spells CASSQVHKNTEAFF. CDR3 DNA: TGTGCCAGCAGCCAAGTCCACAAAAACACTGAAGCTTTCTTT.

This clone has a single count. The V gene is TRBV12-3 or TRBV12-4, the J gene TRBJ2-1; D is perhaps TRBD2 (5 bases). CDR3 length equals 13 residues. With 3 bases removed from V and 3 bases from J, the gap between germline ends came to 6 bases. CDR3 amino acids: CASSFGLYNEQFF. CDR3 bases: TGTGCCAGCAGTTTTGGACTCTACAATGAGCAGTTCTTC.

V is TRBV4-2 and J is TRBJ1-4, with D hard to call. The germline V gene has CDR1 LGHNA and CDR2 YNFKEQ. V shed 0 bases and J shed 5 bases, with 10 bases lying between them. The CDR3 is 15 amino acids. The CDR3 DNA reads as TGTGCCAGCAGCCAAGAATCACGGTCGAATGAAAAACTGTTTTTT. Protein: CASSQESRSNEKLFF.

The chain uses TRBV21-1 and TRBJ1-1; the table gives TRBD1 as D, unverified against the DNA. TRBV21-1 is reported as a pseudogene. This CDR3 comprises 15 residues. CDR3 sequence: CASSSSDRAGTEAFF. The DNA of the CDR3 is TGTGCCAGCAGCAGCTCGGACAGGGCTGGCACTGAAGCTTTCTTT.

The chain joins TRBV7-6 to TRBJ1-3, with D tentatively TRBD1 (6 bases). V dropped 5 bases and J dropped 0 bases, with 17 bases sitting between them. Per the germline V gene, CDR1 is SGHVS and CDR2 is FNYEAQ. The CDR3 sequence is 17 residues long. CDR3 protein: CASSQAGQIYSGNTIYF. DNA for the CDR3: TGTGCCAGCAGCCAAGCCGGACAGATTTACTCTGGAAACACCATATATTTT. The complete variable domain, with remaining parts taken from reference TRBV7-6 and TRBJ1-3, reads GAGVSQSPRYKVTKRGQDVALRCDPISGHVSLYWYRQALGQGPEFLTYFNYEAQQDKSGLPNDRFSAERPEGSISTLTIQRTEQRDSAMYRCASSQAGQIYSGNTIYFGEGSWLTVV.

The chain uses TRBV14 and TRBJ2-1; D not resolved. V was cut by 1 base and J by 0 bases, with 4 bases left in between. The CDR3 covers 14 residues. Germline V CDR1 and CDR2: SGHDN, FVKESK. CDR3 amino acids: CASSQASSYNEQFF. In DNA, the CDR3 is TGTGCCAGCAGCCAAGCGTCCTCCTACAATGAGCAGTTCTTC.

V gene TRBV28 combines with J gene TRBJ1-2; TRBD1 agrees at 7 bases. The CDR3 is made up of 16 amino acids. CDR1 and CDR2 from the germline V gene are MDHEN and SYDVKM. J lost 8 bases, V lost 5 bases, and 17 bases had no gene match. This chain's CDR3 is CASSVLPGQRFGGYTF. The CDR3 nucleotides are TGTGCCAGCAGTGTTTTACCGGGACAGCGGTTTGGGGGCTACACCTTC.

This chain connects TRBV19 to TRBJ1-2; D perhaps matches TRBD1 (6 bases). Germline values: CDR1 LNHDA, CDR2 SQIVND (reference sequence). This CDR3 has 14 amino acids. V lost 7 bases, J lost 14 bases, and 26 bases lay in between. CDR3 region: CASNKDSQRTNYTF. The CDR3 coding sequence is TGTGCCAGTAATAAGGACAGCCAAAGGACGAACTATACCTTC.

J is TRBJ1-6 and V is TRBV5-1, with 7 positions matching TRBD1. V trimming: 4 bases; J trimming: 3 bases; junction bases outside the gene matches: 7. The length of the CDR3 is 16 residues. Germline CDR1 and CDR2: SGHRS and YFSETQ. This CDR3 reads CASSTSRDSYNSPLHF. DNA of the CDR3: TGCGCCAGCAGCACCAGCCGGGACAGCTATAATTCACCCCTCCACTTT.

This clone was recorded a few times. This chain links TRBV5-1 with TRBJ2-7; TRBD1 matches 7 bases. The J segment lost 3 bases and the V segment lost 1 base, leaving 1 base of the junction unmatched. The CDR3 extends over 13 amino acids. The germline CDR1 and CDR2 sequences are SGHRS and YFSETQ. The CDR3 protein is CASSLTGVYEQYF. The CDR3 region has the DNA TGCGCCAGCAGCTTGACAGGGGTCTACGAGCAGTACTTC.

The chain is built from TRBV15 and TRBJ1-6; unclear D gene. Germline CDR1 reads LNHNV; CDR2 reads YYDKDF (reference sequence). The CDR3 covers 13 residues. V was cut by 0 bases and J by 7 bases, with 4 bases left in between. This CDR3 reads CATSRDLNSPLHF. CDR3 bases: TGTGCCACCAGCAGAGATCTGAATTCACCCCTCCACTTT.